This entry is about one TCR beta chain. The specificity of this receptor is unknown. No qualities accompany the bases; no much larger clone lies one base away. There are 14 amino acids in the CDR3, from cysteine to phenylalanine inclusive. Kept here is only the CDR3 DNA, which spans 42 bases and is read in frame from base 1. The germline V and J ends show losses of 6 bases and 3 bases respectively, and no gene match explains 6 bases of the junction. The germline V gene specifies SNHLY as CDR1 and FYNNEI as CDR2. The TCR beta CDR3 regions were amplified from RNA transcripts. The TCR CDR3 was subjected to a first round of RT-PCR using the HTBI primer set and the Qiagen OneStep RT-PCR kit. A second multiplex PCR round built the libraries, followed by size selection and purification. The libraries were sequenced on an Illumina HiSeq2000 using paired-end 100 bp reads. The authors processed their data as follows. Raw data were processed with SOAPnuke, discarding reads with adapters, uncalled bases, mean Phred below 15, or no exact constant-primer or identifier match. COPE v1.2.5 was used to merge high-quality paired reads, and clonotypes were defined as unique nucleotide sequences. Clonotypes were aligned to IMGT TRBV, TRBD and TRBJ reference segments using MiTCR v1.1. Analysis was restricted to V-J combinations with a frequency above 0.0001, which covered 99% to 99.2% of repertoires. A TCS score was defined as the ratio of F50 (clonal expansion) to E x V (chaos), with BLOSUM62-based TCRdist applied between CDR3 peptides within each V-J. Welch's t-statistics and random forest reduced roughly 500 V-J features to 13, which were used in a naive Bayes classifier (R e1071). The similarity between thyroid and blood repertoires was quantified using the Morisita-Horn index. Using fastp trimming at Q25 and MiXCR clonotype assembly, TCRdb reanalyzed the public sequencing data and kept in-frame beta chains. Each entry merges the rows of one CDR3 protein and shows their most common DNA and genes. These V and J calls rely on TCRdb rather than the paper's analysis. A total of over 650,000 distinct CDR3 sequences appear in this sample, about 45% of them only once. Less than 9.5% of the sample goes to the ten largest clones.

The data are from a study of T cells in Graves' hyperthyroidism and ophthalmopathy (dated by TCRdb to about 2019). Notes on the research overall: To identify TCR V-J signatures that set the groups apart, the researchers used a discovery cohort of roughly 100 patients, made up of under 50 with Graves' ophthalmopathy and some 60 with stable Graves' hyperthyroidism. Prospective prediction of ophthalmopathy was tested in an independent validation cohort consisting of 18 hyperthyroidism patients and over 15 patients who later progressed to ophthalmopathy. For training and testing, the 100 or so patients in the discovery cohort were randomly divided in a 7:3 ratio. In addition, the study compared T-cell repertoires in thyroid tissue and in blood from several Graves' hyperthyroidism patients. Once sampling was done, hyperthyroidism patients were given methimazole at a starting dose of 30 mg daily, whereas ophthalmopathy patients were given high-dose intravenous methylprednisolone. TCR Vbeta CDR3 sequencing of fewer than 150 peripheral blood samples (over 40 ophthalmopathy, around 80 hyperthyroidism and roughly 17 progressor patients) is reported in the paper. What the research found in general, with its limitations: A 13 V-J signature model separated ophthalmopathy from stable hyperthyroidism, with 87.88% sensitivity and 81.08% specificity in cross-validation and 80%/75% in testing. In validation, the model predicted progression to ophthalmopathy a median of roughly 6.1 months before onset, with roughly 68% sensitivity and 72.22% specificity. Sample size was not statistically predetermined, and investigators were not blinded to group allocation. Blood samples also contained most of the expanded thyroid clonotypes (frequency above 0.001), which suggests that blood repertoires may reflect thyroid immune responses.

Exclusion was applied to patients with uncontrolled infections, other autoimmune diseases, pregnancy or lactation. Clinical symptoms, serum thyroxine and TRAb, thyroid ultrasound, and orbital computed tomography formed the basis for the diagnoses. Total RNA was extracted with Trizol reagent, and quality was checked on an Agilent 2100 Bioanalyzer. Recombination joined TRBV2 with TRBJ1-1; 8 junctional bases match TRBD1. Sequenced sample: peripheral blood or thyroid tissue (not recorded which). This clonotype was obtained from an adult man with Graves' disease, either hyperthyroidism or ophthalmopathy (not recorded which). The DNA reads as follows: TGTGCCAGCAGAAATCGACAGGGGTACACTGAAGCTTTCTTT. This yields the protein CASRNRQGYTEAFF. The variable domain in full, with residues beyond the CDR3 obtained from the reference TRBV2 and TRBJ1-1 genes, is EPEVTQTPSHQVTQMGQEVILRCVPISNHLYFYWYRQILGQKVEFLVSFYNNEISEKSEIFDDQFSVERPDGSNFTLKIRSTKLEDSAMYFCASRNRQGYTEAFFGQGTRLTVV.